The 27 T cell receptor beta chains in this list originate from one sample, sequenced in a study of sequential checkpoint blockade in melanoma. The treatment: randomized to nivolumab then ipilimumab (arm A) or the reverse (arm B). Profiling relied on immunoSEQ multiplex PCR, and the TCRdb table lists in-frame clones only, not all of them. The profile shows around 13,000 clones, 25% to 30% of them singletons. Material: tumor tissue (inferred from file names), obtained from a patient given nivolumab and ipilimumab in sequence. These receptors were collected from a human donor with melanoma.

V and J are TRBV10-2 and TRBJ2-7; 7 bases map to TRBD2. This CDR3 comprises 15 residues. The ends lost 4 bases at V and 6 bases at J; junction bases unmatched: 12. The V gene's germline CDR1 is WSHSY and CDR2 SAAADI. DNA for the CDR3: TGCGCCAGCAGTGCGACCGGCGGGAGCGGATCCGAGCAGTACTTC. Encoded protein: CASSATGGSGSEQYF.

This clone has more than one count but fewer than ten. The chain links TRBV19 to TRBJ1-4; D perhaps matches TRBD1 (5 bases). This CDR3 has 15 amino acids. The V end was cut by 3 bases, the J end by 8 bases, with 16 bases between. Per germline, CDR1 LNHDA and CDR2 SQIVND (reference sequence). The CDR3 coding sequence is TGTGCCAGTAGTATTATGGGGGGAATAGAGGAAAAACTGTTTTTT. Translating gives CASSIMGGIEEKLFF.

This clone has more than one count but fewer than ten. This chain joins TRBV9 and TRBJ1-1; D might be TRBD1 (5 bases). Germline V lookup: CDR1 SGDLS, CDR2 YYNGEE. The CDR3 has 12 residues. V dropped 8 bases and J dropped 5 bases, with 13 bases sitting between them. The CDR3 here is CASRQGRTEAFF. CDR3 sequence (DNA): TGTGCCAGTAGGCAGGGAAGGACTGAAGCTTTCTTT.

This chain links TRBV5-1 with TRBJ2-7; perhaps D is TRBD1 or TRBD2 (6 bases each). Deletions cut 6 bases from V and 2 bases from J, with 15 bases between. Per germline, CDR1 SGHRS and CDR2 YFSETQ. The CDR3 length is 14 residues. The CDR3 DNA reads TGCGCCAGCAACCCGGAGGGGGTCACCTACGAGCAGTACTTC. This gives the protein CASNPEGVTYEQYF.

This clone was counted between two and nine times. This chain connects TRBV28 to TRBJ2-7, with 7 bases that match TRBD1. The CDR3 consists of 13 residues. V was pared by 5 bases and J by 2 bases, with 3 bases of the junction left unmatched. Germline V gene sequence: CDR1 MDHEN, CDR2 SYDVKM. Here the CDR3 reads CASSQQGTYEQYF. The CDR3 DNA follows: TGTGCCAGCAGTCAACAGGGGACCTACGAGCAGTACTTC.

There are many counts of this clone. The V gene is TRBV9, the J gene TRBJ1-2, with D possibly TRBD1 on 6 matching bases. V shed 3 bases and J shed 8 bases, with 20 bases lying between them. CDR1 and CDR2 from the germline V gene are SGDLS and YYNGEE. The CDR3 extends over 15 amino acids. CDR3 protein: CASSAHRESSNGYTF. CDR3 bases: TGTGCCAGCAGCGCGCACAGGGAAAGCTCAAACGGCTACACCTTC.

Only a few counts were recorded for this clone. The V and J genes are TRBV28 and TRBJ2-7; tentatively, D is TRBD2 (5 bases). The CDR3 is made up of 16 amino acids. Looked up from germline, CDR1 is MDHEN and CDR2 is SYDVKM. Deletions cut 4 bases from V and 3 bases from J, with 19 bases between. The DNA of the CDR3 is TGTGCCAGCAGTTCCGGAGTCGGAGACTACTACTACGAGCAGTACTTC. Amino acids: CASSSGVGDYYYEQYF.

This clone has more than one count but fewer than ten. V gene TRBV6-8 combines with J gene TRBJ2-7, with 8 bases aligning to TRBD2. Trimming cost V 5 bases and J 3 bases; bases outside gene matches: 12. This CDR3 region has 16 residues. Germline-derived CDR1 and CDR2 are MNHGY and SAAAGT. The CDR3 loop is CASSQGFDSGGYEQYF. In DNA, the CDR3 is TGTGCCAGCAGTCAAGGATTTGACAGCGGGGGCTACGAGCAGTACTTC.

There are a few counts of this clone. The genes are TRBV7-1 and TRBJ2-1, with 7 bases that match TRBD2. TRBV7-1 is known as an ORF, though its function is uncertain. CDR3 length: 16 amino acids. The trim removed 5 bases at V and 4 bases at J, leaving 11 bases unmatched. CDR3 sequence reads: CASSILGGSPYNEQFF. DNA for the CDR3: TGTGCCAGCAGCATTCTCGGCGGGAGCCCTTACAATGAGCAGTTCTTC.

In its sample, this clone was seen many times. The V gene is TRBV11-3, the J gene TRBJ1-1; D possibly corresponds to TRBD1 (5 bases). The length of the CDR3 is 14 residues. The germline V gene encodes CDR1 SGHNT and CDR2 YENEEA. V was shortened by 6 bases and J by 5 bases, with 16 bases between the two germline ends. The chain's CDR3 is CASSLRVGGTEAFF. As DNA, the CDR3 is TGTGCCAGCAGTCTCCGGGTGGGGGGAACTGAAGCTTTCTTT.

CDR3 bases: TGTGCCAGCAGTCTACCCGGGACTAGCGTGGACGAGCAGTACTTC. Protein: CASSLPGTSVDEQYF. The J gene is TRBJ2-7, the V gene TRBV6-8, with 10 bases aligning to TRBD2. Germline assignment: CDR1 MNHGY and CDR2 SAAAGT. Trimming removed 5 bases from V and 5 bases from J; junction bases left unmatched: 9. This CDR3 is 15 amino acids long.

Only a few counts were recorded for this clone. This chain connects TRBV18 to TRBJ2-1; 8 bases fit TRBD2. Germline V gene data show CDR1 as KGHSH and CDR2 as LQKENI. The CDR3 runs to 15 residues. V gave up 4 bases and J gave up 10 bases; unmatched junction bases: 12. CDR3 bases: TGTGCCAGCTCACTGAGTCTAGCGGGCTTACAAGAGCAGTTCTTC. This translates into CASSLSLAGLQEQFF.

This clone was seen more than once but under ten times. The chain combines TRBV11-3 with TRBJ2-3; possibly TRBD1 for D (5 bases). Germline CDR1 and CDR2: SGHNT and YENEEA. The CDR3 covers 16 residues. V lost 1 base to trimming and J lost 0 bases, with 11 bases between them. CDR3 region: CASSLVYRSSTDTQYF. The CDR3, as DNA: TGTGCCAGCAGCTTAGTATACAGGTCTAGCACAGATACGCAGTATTTT.

This clone was recorded many times. The rearrangement links TRBV11-3 to TRBJ1-1, with TRBD1 matching 8 bases. The CDR3 has 15 residues. CDR1 is SGHNT, CDR2 YENEEA, per germline. After removal of 5 bases from V and 1 base from J, the junction contained 6 bases not matched to a gene. In nucleotides, the CDR3 is TGTGCCAGCAGCCAAAAAGGGACAGGGAACACTGAAGCTTTCTTT. This gives the protein CASSQKGTGNTEAFF.

This clone was seen once. The rearrangement joins TRBV10-1 to TRBJ2-3; the match to TRBD2 covers 12 bases. CDR1 WNHNN and CDR2 SYGVQD come from the germline V gene (reference sequence). J was trimmed by 2 bases and V by 2 bases; bases with no gene match: 2. CDR3 length: 16 residues. This CDR3 is CASSETSGRSTDTQYF. Written as DNA, the CDR3 is TGCGCCAGCAGTGAGACTAGCGGGAGGTCCACAGATACGCAGTATTTT.

DNA of the CDR3: TGTGCCAGCAGTTTAGGGGGGACCGCATCCTACAATGAGCAGTTCTTC. The encoded protein is CASSLGGTASYNEQFF. This chain joins TRBV28 and TRBJ2-1; a possible D gene is TRBD2 (6 bases). V lost 2 bases and J lost 1, with 12 bases in between. CDR3 length equals 16 residues. Germline loops: CDR1 MDHEN, CDR2 SYDVKM.

The chain carries TRBV29-1 and TRBJ2-6, with 7 bases aligning to TRBD1. CDR3 length: 17 residues. Per the germline V gene, CDR1 is SQVTM and CDR2 is ANQGSEA. The J segment lost 0 bases and the V segment lost 7 bases, leaving 12 bases of the junction unmatched. The CDR3 nucleotides read TGCAGCGGTCTTTCACAGGGGATTAACTCTGGGGCCAACGTCCTGACTTTC. Translation: CSGLSQGINSGANVLTF.

This clone has a count of ten or more. The rearrangement links TRBV11-3 to TRBJ2-3, with TRBD2 as a possible D gene (6 bases). From germline, CDR1 is SGHNT and CDR2 YENEEA. The CDR3 has 15 residues. Trimming pared 5 bases from V and 5 bases from J, leaving 17 bases between. This CDR3 reads CASSPEPLAIDTQYF. In DNA form, the CDR3 reads TGTGCCAGCAGCCCCGAACCCCTAGCGATAGATACGCAGTATTTT.

The chain joins TRBV19 to TRBJ1-5; TRBD1 is a possible D gene (6 bases). Germline V gene sequence: CDR1 LNHDA, CDR2 SQIVND (reference sequence). The CDR3 is made up of 15 amino acids. Between the trimmed V and J ends, which lost 5 bases and 7 bases, there was a span of 18 bases. CDR3 nucleotide sequence: TGTGCCAGTAGTGCCCTACTAGGGGGGGGACAGCCCCAGCATTTT. This translates into CASSALLGGGQPQHF.

This clone was seen at least ten times. This chain links TRBV6-8 with TRBJ2-1; no reliable D call. The germline V gene has CDR1 MNHGY and CDR2 SAAAGT. This CDR3 contains 12 residues. V shed 6 bases and J shed 9 bases, with 12 bases lying between them. The CDR3 DNA reads TGTGCCAGCAGAGGTCTCGGCCTTGAGCAGTTCTTC. Translating it yields CASRGLGLEQFF.

The rearrangement links TRBV11-3 to TRBJ2-2, with a possible D match to TRBD2 (5 bases). From germline, CDR1 is SGHNT and CDR2 YENEEA. The V end lost 4 bases, the J end lost 4 bases, and 10 bases lay between the germline ends. The CDR3 has 14 residues. This chain's CDR3 is CASSSRVTTGELFF. The CDR3 DNA follows: TGTGCCAGCAGCTCGCGGGTTACCACCGGGGAGCTGTTTTTT.

The chain recombines TRBV9 with TRBJ2-4; no firm D call. Germline CDR1 and CDR2: SGDLS and YYNGEE. This CDR3 spans 15 amino acids. V lost 0 bases, J lost 7 bases, and 14 bases lay in between. DNA for the CDR3: TGTGCCAGCAGCGTAGTTATCCCAGAGGAGAACATTCAGTACTTC. Translation gives CASSVVIPEENIQYF. Looking up the rest from reference TRBV9 and TRBJ2-4 gives the full variable domain: DSGVTQTPKHLITATGQRVTLRCSPRSGDLSVYWYQQSLDQGLQFLIQYYNGEERAKGNILERFSAQQFPDLHSELNLSSLELGDSALYFCASSVVIPEENIQYFGAGTRLSVL.

About this clone: A junction boundary mismatches the germline segment, possibly from a read error. The V call is TRBV14, the J call TRBJ2-3, with 13 positions matching TRBD2. The CDR3 has 17 amino acids. CDR1 is SGHDN, CDR2 FVKESK, per germline. CDR3 in DNA: TGTGCCAGCAGCCAACCCCGGACTAGCGGGAGCATAGATACGCAGTATTTT. Translating it yields CASSQPRTSGSIDTQYF.

By sample fraction, this clone is medium-sized. This chain links TRBV28 with TRBJ2-1; 16 positions agree with TRBD2. V trimming: 6 bases; J trimming: 4 bases; junction bases outside the gene matches: 9. The CDR3 is 18 amino acids. CDR1 and CDR2 from the germline V gene are MDHEN and SYDVKM. CDR3 protein: CASSWGLAGGPVYNEQFF. CDR3 coding DNA: TGTGCCAGCAGCTGGGGACTAGCGGGAGGGCCGGTTTACAATGAGCAGTTCTTC.

V is TRBV19 and J is TRBJ2-1; 9 bases fit TRBD2. Germline values: CDR1 LNHDA, CDR2 SQIVND (reference sequence). This CDR3 spans 14 amino acids. V lost 6 bases and J lost 7; bases outside the gene matches: 7. In DNA form, the CDR3 reads TGTGCCAGTAGACTAGCGGGCCTGAAGAATGAGCAGTTCTTC. This sequence encodes CASRLAGLKNEQFF.

This chain joins TRBV5-1 and TRBJ2-5; 9 bases fit TRBD1. In germline, CDR1 is SGHRS, CDR2 YFSETQ. This CDR3 spans 14 amino acids. Losses at the gene ends were 3 bases for V and 1 base for J; bases not matched to a gene: 1. CDR3 DNA sequence: TGCGCCAGCAGCTGGGGACAGGGCCAAGAGACCCAGTACTTC. This encodes CASSWGQGQETQYF.

This clone came up a few times. This chain connects TRBV11-3 to TRBJ1-1; D is uncertain. The V gene's germline CDR1 is SGHNT and CDR2 YENEEA. Trimming left V 5 bases short and J 4 bases short, with 14 bases between. The CDR3 is made up of 14 amino acids. The CDR3 sequence is CASSLWTGTTEAFF. Written as DNA, the CDR3 is TGTGCCAGCAGCCTATGGACGGGAACCACTGAAGCTTTCTTT.